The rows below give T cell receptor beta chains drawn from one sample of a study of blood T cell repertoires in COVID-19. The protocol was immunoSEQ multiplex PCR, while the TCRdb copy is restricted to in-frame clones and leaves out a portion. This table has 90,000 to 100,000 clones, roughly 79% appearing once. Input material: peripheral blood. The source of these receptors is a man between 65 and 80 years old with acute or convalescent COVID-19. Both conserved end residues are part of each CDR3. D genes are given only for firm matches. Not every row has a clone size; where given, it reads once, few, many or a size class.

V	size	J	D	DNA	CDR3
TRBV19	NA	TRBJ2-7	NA	TGTGCCAGTAGTATTCAGTTGGGGGCCCCTTACGAGCAGTACTTC	CASSIQLGAPYEQYF
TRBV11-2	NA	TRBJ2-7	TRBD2	TGTGCCAGCAGCCCCCGGACTAGCGGGGGGGCATACGAGCAGTACTTC	CASSPRTSGGAYEQYF
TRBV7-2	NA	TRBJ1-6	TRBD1	TGTGCCAGCAGCCCCCGACAGGGGGCCTACAATTCACCCCTCCACTTT	CASSPRQGAYNSPLHF
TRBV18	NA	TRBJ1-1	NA	TGTGCCAGCTCCCGGCCGGACAGCACTGAAGCTTTCTTT	CASSRPDSTEAFF
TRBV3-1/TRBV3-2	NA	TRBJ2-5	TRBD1	TGTGCCAGCAGCCAGGGGACAGGGAAACAAGAGACCCAGTACTTC	CASSQGTGKQETQYF
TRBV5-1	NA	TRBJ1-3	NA	TGCGCCAGCCGGGATTCCTCTGGAAACACCATATATTTT	CASRDSSGNTIYF
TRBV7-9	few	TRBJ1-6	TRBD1	TGTGCCAGCAGCACACAGGGGAGTGATGGTTCACCCCTCCACTTT	CASSTQGSDGSPLHF
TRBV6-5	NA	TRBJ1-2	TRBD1	TGTGCCGGCAAATCCGGGACAGGGGTCGGCGGCTACACCTTC	CAGKSGTGVGGYTF
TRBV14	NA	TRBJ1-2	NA	TGTGCCAGCAGCCAGCAGACTGACTATGGCTACACCTTC	CASSQQTDYGYTF
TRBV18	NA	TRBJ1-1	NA	TGTGCCAGCTCACCAATAACAAGGAACACTGAAGCTTTCTTT	CASSPITRNTEAFF
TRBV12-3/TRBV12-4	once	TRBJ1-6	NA	TGTGCCAGCAGTCTAACTGTCAATTCACCCCTCCACTTT	CASSLTVNSPLHF
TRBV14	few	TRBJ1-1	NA	TGTGCCAGCAAATACGGACAGCGAGACACTGAAGCTTTCTTT	CASKYGQRDTEAFF
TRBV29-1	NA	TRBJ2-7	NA	TGCAGCGTCGGACAATCCTACGAGCAGTACTTC	CSVGQSYEQYF
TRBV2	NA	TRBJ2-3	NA	TGTGCCAGCAGTGAACGAGATACGCAGTATTTT	CASSERDTQYF
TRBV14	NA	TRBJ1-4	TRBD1	TGTGCCAGCAGCCAATGGACAGGCGTCGAAAAACTGTTTTTT	CASSQWTGVEKLFF
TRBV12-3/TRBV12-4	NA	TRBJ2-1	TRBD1	TGTGCCAGCAGATATCGGACAGGGACGCAGTTCTTC	CASRYRTGTQFF